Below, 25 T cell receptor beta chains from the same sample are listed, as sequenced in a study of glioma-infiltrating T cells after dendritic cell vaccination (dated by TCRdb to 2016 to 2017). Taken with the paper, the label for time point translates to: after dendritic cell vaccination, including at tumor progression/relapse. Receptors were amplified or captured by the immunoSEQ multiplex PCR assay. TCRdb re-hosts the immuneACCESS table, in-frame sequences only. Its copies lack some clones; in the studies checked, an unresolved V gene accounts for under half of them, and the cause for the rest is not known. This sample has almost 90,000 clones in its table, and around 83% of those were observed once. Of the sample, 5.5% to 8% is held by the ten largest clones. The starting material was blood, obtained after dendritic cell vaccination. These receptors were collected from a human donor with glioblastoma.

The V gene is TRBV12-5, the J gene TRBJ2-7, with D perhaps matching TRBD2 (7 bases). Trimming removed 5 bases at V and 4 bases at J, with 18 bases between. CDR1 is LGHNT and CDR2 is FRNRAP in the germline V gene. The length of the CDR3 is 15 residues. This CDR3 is CASGPPEQGLYEQYF. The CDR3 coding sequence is TGTGCTAGTGGTCCTCCGGAACAGGGACTATACGAGCAGTACTTC.

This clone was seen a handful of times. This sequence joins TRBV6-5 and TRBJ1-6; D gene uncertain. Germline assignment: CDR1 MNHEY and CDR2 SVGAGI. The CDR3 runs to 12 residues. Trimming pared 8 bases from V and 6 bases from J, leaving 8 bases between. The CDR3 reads CASRGPNSPLHF. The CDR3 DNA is TGTGCCAGCCGAGGGCCTAATTCACCCCTCCACTTT.

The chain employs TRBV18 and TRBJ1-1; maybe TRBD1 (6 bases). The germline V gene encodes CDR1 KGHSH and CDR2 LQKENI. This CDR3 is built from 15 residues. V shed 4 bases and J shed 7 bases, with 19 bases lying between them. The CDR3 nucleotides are TGTGCCAGCTCACAGGAACAGGGCTCTGATAGTGAAGCTTTCTTT. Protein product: CASSQEQGSDSEAFF.

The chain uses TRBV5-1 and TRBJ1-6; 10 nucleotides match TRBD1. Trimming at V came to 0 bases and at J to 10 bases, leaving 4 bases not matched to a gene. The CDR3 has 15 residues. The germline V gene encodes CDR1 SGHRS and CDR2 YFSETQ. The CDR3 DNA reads TGCGCCAGCAGCTTGGGGGACAGGGGAACATCACCCCTCCACTTT. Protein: CASSLGDRGTSPLHF. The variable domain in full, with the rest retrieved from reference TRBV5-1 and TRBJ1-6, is KAGVTQTPRYLIKTRGQQVTLSCSPISGHRSVSWYQQTPGQGLQFLFEYFSETQRNKGNFPGRFSGRQFSNSRSEMNVSTLELGDSALYLCASSLGDRGTSPLHFGNGTRLTVT.

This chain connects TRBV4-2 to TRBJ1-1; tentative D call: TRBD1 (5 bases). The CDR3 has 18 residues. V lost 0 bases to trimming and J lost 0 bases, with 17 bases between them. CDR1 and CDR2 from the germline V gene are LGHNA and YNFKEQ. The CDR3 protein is CASSQDGQGPEMNTEAFF. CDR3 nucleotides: TGTGCCAGCAGCCAAGATGGGCAGGGCCCCGAGATGAACACTGAAGCTTTCTTT.

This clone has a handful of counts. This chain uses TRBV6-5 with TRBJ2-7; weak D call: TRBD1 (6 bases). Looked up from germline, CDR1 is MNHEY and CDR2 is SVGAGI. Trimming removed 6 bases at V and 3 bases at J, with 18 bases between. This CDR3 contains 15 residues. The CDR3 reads CASRKDRDNDYEQYF. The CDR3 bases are TGTGCCAGCAGAAAGGACCGGGACAATGACTACGAGCAGTACTTC.

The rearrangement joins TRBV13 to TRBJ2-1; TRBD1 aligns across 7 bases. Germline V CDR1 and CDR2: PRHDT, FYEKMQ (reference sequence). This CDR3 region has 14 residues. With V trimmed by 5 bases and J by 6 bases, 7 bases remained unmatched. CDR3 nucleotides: TGTGCCAGCAGCCTCCGGACAGGCGCCAATGAGCAGTTCTTC. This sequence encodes CASSLRTGANEQFF. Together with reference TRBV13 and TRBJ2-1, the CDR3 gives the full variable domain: AAGVIQSPRHLIKEKRETATLKCYPIPRHDTVYWYQQGPGQDPQFLISFYEKMQSDKGSIPDRFSAQQFSDYHSELNMSSLELGDSALYFCASSLRTGANEQFFGPGTRLTVL.

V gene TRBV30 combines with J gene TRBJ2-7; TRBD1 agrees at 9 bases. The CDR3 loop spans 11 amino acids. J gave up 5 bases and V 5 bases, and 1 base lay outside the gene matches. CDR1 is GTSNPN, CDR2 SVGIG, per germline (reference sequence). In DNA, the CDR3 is TGTGCCTGGGACAGGGGGAACGAGCAGTACTTC. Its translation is CAWDRGNEQYF.

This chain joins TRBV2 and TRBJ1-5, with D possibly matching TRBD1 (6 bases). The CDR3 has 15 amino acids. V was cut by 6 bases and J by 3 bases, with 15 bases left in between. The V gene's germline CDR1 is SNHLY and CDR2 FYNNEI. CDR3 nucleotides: TGTGCCAGCAGCCCGAGACAGGCTAACAATCAGCCCCAGCATTTT. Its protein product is CASSPRQANNQPQHF.

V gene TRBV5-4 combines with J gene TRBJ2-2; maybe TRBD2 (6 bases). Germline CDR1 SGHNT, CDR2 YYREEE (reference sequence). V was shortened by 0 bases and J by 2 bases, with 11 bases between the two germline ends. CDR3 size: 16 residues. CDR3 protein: CASSLDAGRNTGELFF. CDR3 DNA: TGTGCCAGCAGCTTGGATGCGGGAAGAAACACCGGGGAGCTGTTTTTT.

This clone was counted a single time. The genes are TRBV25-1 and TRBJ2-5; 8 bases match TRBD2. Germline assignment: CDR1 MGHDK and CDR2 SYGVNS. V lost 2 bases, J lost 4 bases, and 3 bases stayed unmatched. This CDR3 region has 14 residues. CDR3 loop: CASSEASGLETQYF. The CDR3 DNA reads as TGTGCCAGCAGTGAAGCTAGCGGGTTAGAGACCCAGTACTTC.

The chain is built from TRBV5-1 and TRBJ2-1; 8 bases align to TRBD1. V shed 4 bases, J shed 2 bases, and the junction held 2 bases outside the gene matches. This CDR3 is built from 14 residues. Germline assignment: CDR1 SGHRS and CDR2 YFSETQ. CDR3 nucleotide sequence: TGCGCCAGCAGCCAGGACAGGGCCTACAATGAGCAGTTCTTC. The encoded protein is CASSQDRAYNEQFF.

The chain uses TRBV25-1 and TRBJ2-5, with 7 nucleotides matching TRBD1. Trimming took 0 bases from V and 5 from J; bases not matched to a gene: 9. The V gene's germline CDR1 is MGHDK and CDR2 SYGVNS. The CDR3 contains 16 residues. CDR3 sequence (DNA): TGTGCCAGCAGTGAATATAGGGGGCAGGGGAAGGAGACCCAGTACTTC. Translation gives CASSEYRGQGKETQYF.

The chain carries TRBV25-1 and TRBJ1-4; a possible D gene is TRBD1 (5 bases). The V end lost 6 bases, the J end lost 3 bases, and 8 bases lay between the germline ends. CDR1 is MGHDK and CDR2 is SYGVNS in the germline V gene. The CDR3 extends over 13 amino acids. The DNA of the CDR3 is TGTGCCAGCAGGGACACCGCTAATGAAAAACTGTTTTTT. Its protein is CASRDTANEKLFF.

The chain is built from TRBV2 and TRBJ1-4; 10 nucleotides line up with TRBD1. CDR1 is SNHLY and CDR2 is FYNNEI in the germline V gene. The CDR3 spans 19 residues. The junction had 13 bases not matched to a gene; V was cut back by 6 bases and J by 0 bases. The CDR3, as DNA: TGTGCCAGCAGGGGGGACAGGGGCGCCAAACTTGCAACTAATGAAAAACTGTTTTTT. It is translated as CASRGDRGAKLATNEKLFF. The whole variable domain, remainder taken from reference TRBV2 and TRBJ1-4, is EPEVTQTPSHQVTQMGQEVILRCVPISNHLYFYWYRQILGQKVEFLVSFYNNEISEKSEIFDDQFSVERPDGSNFTLKIRSTKLEDSAMYFCASRGDRGAKLATNEKLFFGSGTQLSVL.

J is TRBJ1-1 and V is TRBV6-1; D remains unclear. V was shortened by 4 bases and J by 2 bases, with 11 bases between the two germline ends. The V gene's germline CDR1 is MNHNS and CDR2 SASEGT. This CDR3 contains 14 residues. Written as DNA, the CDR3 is TGTGCCAGCAGTGCTGTCAGACTTAACACTGAAGCTTTCTTT. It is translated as CASSAVRLNTEAFF.

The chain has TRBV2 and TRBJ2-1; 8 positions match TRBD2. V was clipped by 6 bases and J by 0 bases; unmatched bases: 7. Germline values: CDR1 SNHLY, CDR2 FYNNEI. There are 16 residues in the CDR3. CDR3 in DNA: TGTGCCAGCAGAGTGGGAAGCGGGGGCTCCTACAATGAGCAGTTCTTC. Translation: CASRVGSGGSYNEQFF. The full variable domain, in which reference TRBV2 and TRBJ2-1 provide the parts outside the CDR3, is EPEVTQTPSHQVTQMGQEVILRCVPISNHLYFYWYRQILGQKVEFLVSFYNNEISEKSEIFDDQFSVERPDGSNFTLKIRSTKLEDSAMYFCASRVGSGGSYNEQFFGPGTRLTVL.

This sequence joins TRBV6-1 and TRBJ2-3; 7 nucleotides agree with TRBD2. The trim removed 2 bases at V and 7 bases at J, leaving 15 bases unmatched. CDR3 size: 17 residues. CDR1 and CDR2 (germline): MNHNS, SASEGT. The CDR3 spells CASSELGSGAAGYTQYF. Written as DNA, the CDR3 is TGTGCCAGCAGTGAACTGGGGAGCGGGGCGGCCGGCTATACGCAGTATTTT.

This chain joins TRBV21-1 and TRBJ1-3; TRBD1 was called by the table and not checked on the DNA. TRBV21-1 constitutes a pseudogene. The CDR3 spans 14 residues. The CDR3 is CASSKGSSGNTIYF. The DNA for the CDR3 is TGTGCCAGCAGCAAAGGCAGCTCTGGAAACACCATATATTTT.

CDR3 region: CASSIGQDGYTF. In DNA form, the CDR3 reads TGCGCCAGCAGCATAGGACAGGATGGCTACACCTTC. This chain connects TRBV5-1 to TRBJ1-2; 7 nucleotides match TRBD1. V gave up 4 bases and J gave up 6 bases; unmatched junction bases: 3. This CDR3 comprises 12 residues. The germline V gene encodes CDR1 SGHRS and CDR2 YFSETQ.

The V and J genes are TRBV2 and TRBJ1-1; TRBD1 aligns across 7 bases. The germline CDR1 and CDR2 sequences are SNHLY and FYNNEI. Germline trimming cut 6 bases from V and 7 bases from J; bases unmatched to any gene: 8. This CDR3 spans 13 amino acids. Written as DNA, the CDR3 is TGTGCCAGCAGGACAGGGATCTCAGGTGAAGCTTTCTTT. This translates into CASRTGISGEAFF.

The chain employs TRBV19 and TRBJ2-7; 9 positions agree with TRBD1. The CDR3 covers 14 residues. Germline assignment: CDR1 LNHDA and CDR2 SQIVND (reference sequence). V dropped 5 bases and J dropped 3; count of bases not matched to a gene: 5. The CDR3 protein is CASSPTGQGYEQYF. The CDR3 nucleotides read TGTGCCAGTAGTCCCACGGGACAGGGCTACGAGCAGTACTTC.

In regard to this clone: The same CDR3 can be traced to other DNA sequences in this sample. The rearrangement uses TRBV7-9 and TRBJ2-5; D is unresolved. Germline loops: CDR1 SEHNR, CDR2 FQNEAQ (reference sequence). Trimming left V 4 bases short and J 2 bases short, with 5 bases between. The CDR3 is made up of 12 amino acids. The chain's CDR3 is CASSYYQETQYF. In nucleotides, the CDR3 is TGTGCCAGCAGCTACTATCAAGAGACCCAGTACTTC.

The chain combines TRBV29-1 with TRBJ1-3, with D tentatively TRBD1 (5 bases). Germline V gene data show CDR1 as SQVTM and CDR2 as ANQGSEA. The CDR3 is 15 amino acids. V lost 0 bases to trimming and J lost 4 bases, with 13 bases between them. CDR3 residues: CSVEDRGAGGNTIYF. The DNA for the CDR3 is TGCAGCGTTGAAGATCGTGGGGCGGGGGGAAACACCATATATTTT. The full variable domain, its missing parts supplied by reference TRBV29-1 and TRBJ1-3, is SAVISQKPSRDICQRGTSLTIQCQVDSQVTMMFWYRQQPGQSLTLIATANQGSEATYESGFVIDKFPISRPNLTFSTLTVSNMSPEDSSIYLCSVEDRGAGGNTIYFGEGSWLTVV.

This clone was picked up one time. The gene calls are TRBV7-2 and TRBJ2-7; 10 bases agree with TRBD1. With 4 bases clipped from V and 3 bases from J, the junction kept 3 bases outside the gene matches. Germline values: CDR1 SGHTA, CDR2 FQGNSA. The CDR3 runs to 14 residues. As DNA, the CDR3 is TGTGCCAGCAGCTCTCGGACAGGGGGCTACGAGCAGTACTTC. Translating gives CASSSRTGGYEQYF.